A selection of T cell receptor beta chains follows, all from one sample in a study of spatial heterogeneity in lung cancer. TCRdb passed the 5' RACE reads through MiXCR, listing each CDR3 protein once. The table shows about 80,000 distinct CDR3 sequences, with approximately 20% occurring only once. The material sequenced was PBMCs, taken at surgery. The origin of the receptors is a male donor with early-stage non-small cell lung cancer. Each CDR3 is given with its conserved first and last residue. D genes are given only for firm matches. Size is omitted from some rows. Given values are once, few, many or a class for expanded clones.

CDR3nt: TGTGCCAGCAGCTTAACAGGGCTGAGGTACGAAGCTTTCTTT
CDR3aa: CASSLTGLRYEAFF
abundance: medium-sized
j_gene: TRBJ1-1
v_gene: TRBV7-9
d_gene: .

CDR3nt: TGCAGTGCCGGGACTAGCGAACCCTACGAGCAGTACTTC
CDR3aa: CSAGTSEPYEQYF
abundance: few
j_gene: TRBJ2-7
v_gene: TRBV20-1
d_gene: TRBD2

CDR3nt: TGTGCCAGCAGCGTAGGACCAGGGTTCAGCAATGAGCAGTTCTTC
CDR3aa: CASSVGPGFSNEQFF
abundance: .
j_gene: TRBJ2-1
v_gene: TRBV9
d_gene: .

CDR3nt: TGTGCCAGCAGCTTAGCCGGAGGGACTGAAGCTTTCTTT
CDR3aa: CASSLAGGTEAFF
abundance: many
j_gene: TRBJ1-1
v_gene: TRBV11-1
d_gene: .

CDR3nt: TGTGCCAGCAGCCGCCCGGGACAGAGGAATTCACCCCTCCACTTT
CDR3aa: CASSRPGQRNSPLHF
abundance: many
j_gene: TRBJ1-6
v_gene: TRBV3-1
d_gene: TRBD1

CDR3nt: TGTGCCAGCAGTTTTGCCATTTATTACGAGCAGTACTTC
CDR3aa: CASSFAIYYEQYF
abundance: .
j_gene: TRBJ2-7
v_gene: TRBV12-3/TRBV12-4
d_gene: .

CDR3nt: TGTGCCAGCAGCCAAGATTCCGAGGGGGGCTACGAGCAGTACTTC
CDR3aa: CASSQDSEGGYEQYF
abundance: once
j_gene: TRBJ2-7
v_gene: TRBV4-2
d_gene: .

CDR3nt: TGTGCCAGGGGACAGGGTGGTGAAAAACTGTTTTTT
CDR3aa: CARGQGGEKLFF
abundance: .
j_gene: TRBJ1-4
v_gene: TRBV2
d_gene: TRBD1

CDR3nt: TGTGCCGCCTGGACAGAGCTCTATGGCTACACCTTC
CDR3aa: CAAWTELYGYTF
abundance: few
j_gene: TRBJ1-2
v_gene: TRBV30
d_gene: .

CDR3nt: TGTGCCAGCAGCCTCACCCAGGGTATTAATGAAAAACTGTTTTTT
CDR3aa: CASSLTQGINEKLFF
abundance: .
j_gene: TRBJ1-4
v_gene: TRBV12-3/TRBV12-4
d_gene: .

CDR3nt: TGTGCCAGCAGCTTTTGGGCAGGTGGAAACACCATATATTTT
CDR3aa: CASSFWAGGNTIYF
abundance: few
j_gene: TRBJ1-3
v_gene: TRBV28
d_gene: .

CDR3nt: TGCGCCAGCAGCCAATATCCCGGGACAGTGAACACCGGGGAGCTGTTTTTT
CDR3aa: CASSQYPGTVNTGELFF
abundance: .
j_gene: TRBJ2-2
v_gene: TRBV4-1
d_gene: TRBD1

CDR3nt: TGTGCCAGCAGCTTGGACACCGTCTCCTACGAGCAGTACTTC
CDR3aa: CASSLDTVSYEQYF
abundance: many
j_gene: TRBJ2-7
v_gene: TRBV5-4
d_gene: .

CDR3nt: TGTGCCAGCAGCTCAGGGGGAAGTGAGCAGTTCTTC
CDR3aa: CASSSGGSEQFF
abundance: .
j_gene: TRBJ2-1
v_gene: TRBV28
d_gene: TRBD1

CDR3nt: TGTGCCAGCAGCTTAGGGACAGGGGGCTATCAGCCCCAGCATTTT
CDR3aa: CASSLGTGGYQPQHF
abundance: .
j_gene: TRBJ1-5
v_gene: TRBV7-9
d_gene: TRBD1